Listed here are 22 T cell receptor beta chains from one sample, sequenced in a study of patients and donors after allogeneic stem cell transplantation. TCRdb recomputed calls from the RT-PCR reads with MiXCR, one row per CDR3 protein. The sample has approximately 160,000 distinct CDR3 sequences, over 25% seen once. Sequenced: blood, either unsorted or a sorted T cell fraction (not recorded which). The receptors come from a human donor who was either an allogeneic HSCT recipient or a stem cell or donor lymphocyte infusion donor (not recorded which). It is not recorded whose cells these are; they may come from a transplant donor.

This chain uses TRBV12-3 or TRBV12-4 with TRBJ1-3; perhaps TRBD1 as D (6 bases). CDR3 length: 16 residues. Trimming left V 1 base short and J 2 bases short, with 12 bases between. This CDR3 is CASSLGGGNAGNTIYF. The CDR3 nucleotides are TGTGCCAGCAGTTTAGGAGGGGGGAACGCTGGAAACACCATATATTTT.

The chain is built from TRBV27 and TRBJ2-5; 7 positions agree with TRBD2. The CDR3 has 18 residues. Germline V lookup: CDR1 MNHEY, CDR2 SMNVEV (reference sequence). J lost 4 bases, V lost 6 bases, and 20 bases had no gene match. The CDR3 spells CASSTIPPSREYRETQYF. CDR3 in DNA: TGTGCCAGCAGCACCATCCCGCCTTCGCGGGAGTACCGAGAGACCCAGTACTTC.

The chain joins TRBV20-1 to TRBJ1-1, with no clear D. Trimming removed 6 bases at V and 0 bases at J, with 14 bases between. The CDR3 extends over 14 amino acids. Germline assignment: CDR1 DFQATT and CDR2 SNEGSKA (reference sequence). The CDR3 spells CSATQQFMNTEAFF. CDR3 bases: TGCAGTGCGACCCAACAGTTCATGAACACTGAAGCTTTCTTT.

This clonotype came up a few times. The V and J genes are TRBV20-1 and TRBJ2-3; D may be TRBD2 (5 bases). With 0 bases removed from V and 4 bases from J, the gap between germline ends came to 8 bases. The V gene's germline CDR1 is DFQATT and CDR2 SNEGSKA (reference sequence). CDR3 length: 13 residues. CDR3 residues: CSARDEGPDTQYF. Written as DNA, the CDR3 is TGCAGTGCTAGAGATGAGGGCCCAGATACGCAGTATTTT.

J is TRBJ2-1 and V is TRBV13; D might be TRBD2 (5 bases). The CDR3 totals 11 residues. Germline values: CDR1 PRHDT, CDR2 FYEKMQ (reference sequence). With 5 bases removed from V and 10 bases from J, the gap between germline ends came to 9 bases. The CDR3 loop reads CASSRGGEQFF. CDR3 DNA: TGTGCCAGCAGCCGCGGCGGGGAGCAGTTCTTC.

This clonotype turned up a few times. This chain joins TRBV9 and TRBJ2-7, with D possibly being TRBD2 (5 bases). This CDR3 has 15 amino acids. Germline CDR1 is SGDLS and CDR2 is YYNGEE. The ends were cut back, 4 bases at V and 2 bases at J, with 16 bases in the middle. The CDR3 DNA reads TGTGCCAGCAGCCCTCGAGCGGACTCCCCCTACGAGCAGTACTTC. Amino acids: CASSPRADSPYEQYF. The whole variable domain, remainder taken from reference TRBV9 and TRBJ2-7, is DSGVTQTPKHLITATGQRVTLRCSPRSGDLSVYWYQQSLDQGLQFLIQYYNGEERAKGNILERFSAQQFPDLHSELNLSSLELGDSALYFCASSPRADSPYEQYFGPGTRLTVT.

There are a few counts of this clonotype. This chain links TRBV27 with TRBJ2-2, with TRBD2 matching 13 bases. Germline CDR1 reads MNHEY; CDR2 reads SMNVEV (reference sequence). The CDR3 spans 15 residues. V shed 6 bases and J 6 bases; nucleotides not matched to a gene: 4. This CDR3 is CASSPGLAGPGELFF. Here the CDR3 DNA reads TGTGCCAGCAGCCCGGGACTAGCGGGACCCGGGGAGCTGTTTTTT.

The rearrangement uses TRBV3-1 and TRBJ2-7; weak D call: TRBD2 (7 bases). V gave up 4 bases and J gave up 1 base, with 20 bases separating them. Germline CDR1 is LGHDT and CDR2 is YNNKEL (reference sequence). The CDR3 is made up of 17 amino acids. The CDR3 sequence is CASSPTLSGTQSYEQYF. The DNA of the CDR3 is TGTGCCAGCAGCCCCACACTCAGCGGGACACAATCCTACGAGCAGTACTTC.

This clonotype was seen only a few times. The chain is built from TRBV6-2 or TRBV6-3 and TRBJ2-3; D is unresolved. CDR3 length: 15 amino acids. Germline loops: CDR1 MNHEY, CDR2 SVGEGT. Trimming took off 2 bases at V and 2 bases at J, with 11 bases between the two ends. As DNA, the CDR3 is TGTGCCAGCAGTTACGAGCGCGTAAACACAGATACGCAGTATTTT. As protein: CASSYERVNTDTQYF.

The chain employs TRBV2 and TRBJ1-1, with D perhaps TRBD1 (5 bases). The germline gives CDR1 SNHLY, CDR2 FYNNEI. Between the trimmed V and J ends, which lost 1 base and 5 bases, there was a span of 8 bases. The CDR3 loop spans 13 amino acids. The chain's CDR3 is CASSEGTKTEAFF. The CDR3 nucleotides are TGTGCCAGCAGTGAAGGGACAAAGACTGAAGCTTTCTTT.

The chain is built from TRBV5-1 and TRBJ2-1, with TRBD1 matching 7 bases. This CDR3 comprises 14 residues. Germline CDR1 SGHRS, CDR2 YFSETQ. With 6 bases clipped from V and 4 bases from J, the junction kept 7 bases outside the gene matches. Written as DNA, the CDR3 is TGCGCCAGCATCCGGGACAGTTTGTACAATGAGCAGTTCTTC. Translating it yields CASIRDSLYNEQFF. Full variable domain (rest looked up from reference TRBV5-1 and TRBJ2-1): KAGVTQTPRYLIKTRGQQVTLSCSPISGHRSVSWYQQTPGQGLQFLFEYFSETQRNKGNFPGRFSGRQFSNSRSEMNVSTLELGDSALYLCASIRDSLYNEQFFGPGTRLTVL.

CDR3 loop: CSAPDGGSWQGRTGELFF. Here the CDR3 DNA reads TGCAGTGCCCCAGATGGAGGCTCTTGGCAGGGGCGGACCGGGGAGCTGTTTTTT. V gene TRBV20-1 combines with J gene TRBJ2-2, with D maybe TRBD1 (6 bases). This CDR3 has 18 residues. CDR1 and CDR2 from the germline V gene are DFQATT and SNEGSKA (reference sequence). Trimming cost V 6 bases and J 5 bases, with 28 bases left between them.

This chain links TRBV4-2 with TRBJ1-5, with unresolved D. This CDR3 is built from 14 residues. The germline V gene has CDR1 LGHNA and CDR2 YNFKEQ. The germline V and J ends were trimmed by 6 bases and 5 bases, with 14 bases remaining between them. The CDR3 spells CASSWAGTYQPQHF. In DNA, the CDR3 is TGTGCCAGCAGTTGGGCGGGTACTTATCAGCCCCAGCATTTT.

The rearrangement joins TRBV5-1 to TRBJ2-3; D is perhaps TRBD1 (5 bases). CDR3 length equals 12 residues. In germline, CDR1 is SGHRS, CDR2 YFSETQ. Trimming stripped 3 bases from V and 5 bases from J, with 7 bases between. CDR3 region: CASSSREDTQYF. In nucleotides, the CDR3 is TGCGCCAGCAGCTCCAGGGAAGATACGCAGTATTTT.

This chain joins TRBV7-2 and TRBJ2-1, with 10 bases that match TRBD2. V trimming: 4 bases; J trimming: 4 bases; junction bases outside the gene matches: 4. Germline CDR1 is SGHTA and CDR2 is FQGNSA. The CDR3 length is 15 residues. This chain's CDR3 is CASSSWTSGYNEQFF. CDR3 nucleotides: TGTGCCAGCAGCTCCTGGACTAGCGGATACAATGAGCAGTTCTTC. Combining the CDR3 with reference TRBV7-2 and TRBJ2-1 gives the whole variable domain GAGVSQSPSNKVTEKGKDVELRCDPISGHTALYWYRQSLGQGLEFLIYFQGNSAPDKSGLPSDRFSAERTGGSVSTLTIQRTQQEDSAVYLCASSSWTSGYNEQFFGPGTRLTVL.

The rearrangement links TRBV20-1 to TRBJ2-3; 8 positions agree with TRBD2. The ends lost 4 bases at V and 0 bases at J; junction bases unmatched: 6. The V gene's germline CDR1 is DFQATT and CDR2 SNEGSKA (reference sequence). CDR3 length: 15 residues. The CDR3 here is CSAKVAGISTDTQYF. The CDR3 DNA reads as TGCAGTGCTAAGGTAGCGGGGATAAGCACAGATACGCAGTATTTT.

In this sample, this clonotype turned up many times. The CDR3 is CASSSVLHQPQHF. Written as DNA, the CDR3 is TGTGCCAGCAGTTCAGTTTTGCATCAGCCCCAGCATTTT. The chain recombines TRBV12-3 or TRBV12-4 with TRBJ1-5; D unclear. This CDR3 contains 13 residues. Trimming removed 4 bases at V and 5 bases at J, with 9 bases between.

This clonotype has a handful of counts. This chain links TRBV19 with TRBJ1-1; possible D gene TRBD1, 6 bases. Germline V gene sequence: CDR1 LNHDA, CDR2 SQIVND (reference sequence). V was trimmed by 9 bases and J by 5 bases, leaving 19 bases between them. CDR3 length: 14 amino acids. In nucleotides, the CDR3 is TGTGCCAGCCACCTCAGGGGTTTTCGAACTGAAGCTTTCTTT. This encodes CASHLRGFRTEAFF.

V gene TRBV2 combines with J gene TRBJ2-7; the D call may be TRBD1 or TRBD2 (5 bases each). Trimming pared 4 bases from V and 1 base from J, leaving 17 bases between. Germline lookup yields CDR1 SNHLY and CDR2 FYNNEI. The CDR3 extends over 16 amino acids. CDR3 nucleotides: TGTGCCAGCAGTGTTACCTGGGACGCTAAATCCTACGAGCAGTACTTC. As protein: CASSVTWDAKSYEQYF. The whole variable domain, filled in from reference TRBV2 and TRBJ2-7, reads EPEVTQTPSHQVTQMGQEVILRCVPISNHLYFYWYRQILGQKVEFLVSFYNNEISEKSEIFDDQFSVERPDGSNFTLKIRSTKLEDSAMYFCASSVTWDAKSYEQYFGPGTRLTVT.

The CDR3 reads CASSLPHLYEQYF. CDR3 bases: TGTGCCAGCAGCCTCCCGCATCTTTACGAGCAGTACTTC. The chain uses TRBV7-9 and TRBJ2-7; D remains ambiguous. The V end lost 5 bases, the J end lost 4 bases, and 12 bases lay between the germline ends. Per germline, CDR1 SEHNR and CDR2 FQNEAQ (reference sequence). This CDR3 has 13 residues.

This clonotype came up a few times. DNA of the CDR3: TGTGCCAGCTCACCATCAATCTCGAACACTGAAGCTTTCTTT. This gives the protein CASSPSISNTEAFF. This chain uses TRBV18 with TRBJ1-1; D remains ambiguous. The CDR3 extends over 14 amino acids. CDR1 and CDR2 from the germline V gene are KGHSH and LQKENI. V lost 2 bases and J 1 base, leaving 8 bases between the germline ends.

Only a few counts were recorded for this clonotype. The rearrangement joins TRBV6-5 to TRBJ1-2; TRBD1 matches at 10 bases. This CDR3 is built from 17 residues. Germline V lookup: CDR1 MNHEY, CDR2 SVGAGI. The V and J ends lost 4 bases and 5 bases, in that order; junction bases with no gene match: 13. The CDR3 loop is CASSSWTGGGKVYGYTF. Here the CDR3 DNA reads TGTGCCAGCAGTTCTTGGACAGGGGGTGGCAAAGTGTATGGCTACACCTTC.